This T cell receptor (beta chain) was observed in a study of T cells in Graves' hyperthyroidism and ophthalmopathy. Study as a whole: At the time of initial diagnosis and before any treatment, peripheral blood was collected.

Study outcomes and limitations: Most clonotypes expanded in thyroid above 0.001 were likewise present in blood. The model's output predicted ophthalmopathy at a median of around 7 months prior to onset.

On this clonotype itself: The antigen remains undetermined. Since a much larger clone is just one base distant, this may be a read error.

Thyroid ultrasound, orbital computed tomography, clinical symptoms, and serum thyroxine and TRAb underpinned diagnoses. This CDR3 comprises 12 residues. The V gene's germline CDR1 is SGHAT and CDR2 FQNNGV. TCR beta CDR3 regions were amplified from RNA transcripts. The study used the HTBI primer set for a first-round RT-PCR of the TCR CDR3. TCRdb reprocessed the multiplex PCR reads with MiXCR, giving one entry per CDR3 protein. The sample records hundreds of thousands of distinct CDR3 sequences, roughly 14% being singletons. This TCR was recovered from a man aged 18 to 29 with Graves' ophthalmopathy. Source material: blood. The chain uses TRBV11-2 and TRBJ2-1; TRBD1 is a possible D gene (5 bases). The CDR3 spells CTSSHQGHEQFF. The CDR3 coding sequence is TGCACCAGCAGCCACCAGGGTCATGAGCAGTTCTTC.